This is a list of T cell receptor beta chains from one sample in a study of CD8 T cells in ankylosing spondylitis. One entry per CDR3 protein, called by TCRdb with MiXCR from the 5' RACE reads. In the table there are about 510,000 distinct CDR3 sequences, about 5.7% of which are singletons. Input material: blood, either unsorted or a sorted T cell fraction (not recorded which). Receptors were obtained from a male donor with ankylosing spondylitis. CDR3s include the opening cysteine and the closing phenylalanine or tryptophan. The D gene is left open where the match is weak. Size is stated for part of the rows, as once, few or many counts, or as a class when the clone is expanded.

J gene	clone size	D gene	V gene	CDR3 DNA	CDR3 protein
TRBJ2-4	many	NA	TRBV12-3/TRBV12-4	TGTGCCAGCAGCCAGACACGGAACATTCAGTACTTC	CASSQTRNIQYF
TRBJ2-1	many	TRBD2	TRBV20-1	TGCAGTGCCAAAAGCGGGGAGACCTACAATGAGCAGTTCTTC	CSAKSGETYNEQFF
TRBJ2-3	few	TRBD1	TRBV5-1	TGCGCCAGCAGCGGGGACAGGCAGCTTAGGAATACGCAGTATTTT	CASSGDRQLRNTQYF
TRBJ2-2	many	TRBD2	TRBV9	TGTGCCAGCAGCGTAAGCGGGGGCGACACCGGGGAGCTGTTTTTT	CASSVSGGDTGELFF
TRBJ1-2	many	NA	TRBV5-6	TGTGCCAGCAGCCGACTATCTAACTATGGCTACACCTTC	CASSRLSNYGYTF
TRBJ1-6	few	TRBD1	TRBV5-1	TGCGCCAGCAGCCCAGACAGGGGGCATTCACCCCTCCACTTT	CASSPDRGHSPLHF
TRBJ2-7	many	NA	TRBV7-2	TGTGCCAGCAGCTTAAGGTGGGAGCAGTACTTC	CASSLRWEQYF
TRBJ2-3	many	NA	TRBV7-2	TGTGCCAGCAGCTCACAACTAGGGGGGGGCACAGATACGCAGTATTTT	CASSSQLGGGTDTQYF
TRBJ1-6	many	NA	TRBV7-9	TGTGCCAGCAGCCAAGACAGGTCCAATTCACCCCTCCACTTT	CASSQDRSNSPLHF
TRBJ1-5	many	NA	TRBV7-2	TGTGCCAGCAGCTCCCGAGGGTCGCCCATGAGCAATCAGCCCCAGCATTTT	CASSSRGSPMSNQPQHF
TRBJ2-1	many	NA	TRBV20-1	TGCAGTGCTTTATACAACAATGAGCAGTTCTTC	CSALYNNEQFF
TRBJ2-3	many	NA	TRBV29-1	TGCAGCGTAAGACCGGGGTTTAGCACAGATACGCAGTATTTT	CSVRPGFSTDTQYF
TRBJ1-2	many	NA	TRBV5-1	TGCGCCAGCAGCTTGTGGGACGGCACCTATGGCTACACCTTC	CASSLWDGTYGYTF
TRBJ2-1	NA	NA	TRBV10-3	TGTGCCACTCAGCGTACGCCTAGCTCCTACAATGAGCAGTTCTTC	CATQRTPSSYNEQFF
TRBJ2-1	many	NA	TRBV6-2/TRBV6-3	TGTGCCAGCAGTTATAGGGCCTCGGACAATGAGCAGTTCTTC	CASSYRASDNEQFF
TRBJ2-5	many	TRBD1	TRBV7-2	TGTGCCAGCAGCTTAGCGTCTATTGGACAGGGGGTTGAGACCCAGTACTTC	CASSLASIGQGVETQYF
TRBJ2-3	few	NA	TRBV7-2	TGTGCCAGCAGCTTAAGGGAGCACACGTACACAGATACGCAGTATTTT	CASSLREHTYTDTQYF
TRBJ1-5	many	TRBD1	TRBV12-3/TRBV12-4	TGTGCCAGCAGCCTCCGGACAGGAGGAAGCAATCAGCCCCAGCATTTT	CASSLRTGGSNQPQHF
TRBJ1-1	many	NA	TRBV2	TGTGCCAGCAGTGAAATAGGGAACACTGAAGCTTTCTTT	CASSEIGNTEAFF
TRBJ1-4	many	NA	TRBV4-2	TGTGCCAGCAGCCAAGCGAAGACAGTCCTTAATGAAAAACTGTTTTTT	CASSQAKTVLNEKLFF
TRBJ1-4	many	TRBD1	TRBV7-2	TGTGCCAGCAGCTTGACAGGGCGTGAAAAACTGTTTTTT	CASSLTGREKLFF
TRBJ1-2	many	NA	TRBV12-3/TRBV12-4	TGTGCCAGCAGTTCCGGGACACACTATGGCTACACCTTC	CASSSGTHYGYTF
TRBJ2-3	many	NA	TRBV25-1	TGTGCCAGCACCGGGGATTACACAGATACGCAGTATTTT	CASTGDYTDTQYF
TRBJ2-5	many	NA	TRBV4-3	TGCGCCAGCAGCCAATGGGGATTACCCCAAGAGACCCAGTACTTC	CASSQWGLPQETQYF
TRBJ2-7	many	NA	TRBV10-2	TGCGCCAGCAGTGAGTTGACAGGATCCATAACTTCCTACGAGCAGTACTTC	CASSELTGSITSYEQYF
TRBJ2-5	many	TRBD1	TRBV5-1	TGCGCCAGCAGCTTTGCCGGGACAGGACAAGAGACCCAGTACTTC	CASSFAGTGQETQYF
TRBJ1-1	many	NA	TRBV25-1	TGTGCCAGCAGTGAATACAGGGATAACACTGAAGCTTTCTTT	CASSEYRDNTEAFF
TRBJ1-2	many	TRBD1	TRBV12-3/TRBV12-4	TGTGCCAGCAGTTTCCGGGACAGGGGAGGGCAGGGCTACACCTTC	CASSFRDRGGQGYTF
TRBJ2-7	many	TRBD2	TRBV11-1	TGTGCCAGCAGCTTTGCTAGCGGGGGCCACTACGAGCAGTACTTC	CASSFASGGHYEQYF
TRBJ2-3	many	NA	TRBV5-1	TGCGCCGTCCGGGACACCTCAAAAGATACGCAGTATTTT	CAVRDTSKDTQYF
TRBJ1-2	many	NA	TRBV7-8	TGTGCCAGCAGCTTAGTAGCCCCTAGCTATGGCTACACCTTC	CASSLVAPSYGYTF
TRBJ2-3	many	TRBD2	TRBV5-6	TGTGCCAGCAGCTTATGGACTAGCGGGATCACAGATACGCAGTATTTT	CASSLWTSGITDTQYF
TRBJ1-2	few	NA	TRBV18	TGTGCCAGCTCAAGCAGTGACAACTATGGCTACACCTTC	CASSSSDNYGYTF
TRBJ1-1	NA	TRBD1	TRBV30	TGTGCCTGGAGTGTTCAAGGGACAGGAGCTTTCTTT	CAWSVQGTGAFF
TRBJ2-7	few	TRBD1	TRBV20-1	TGCAGTGCTTACCGGGACAGGGTATTTTGG	CSAYRDRVFW
TRBJ2-5	many	NA	TRBV6-1	TGTGCCAGCAGCCGGTGGGGGCGCGAGGAGACCCAGTACTTC	CASSRWGREETQYF